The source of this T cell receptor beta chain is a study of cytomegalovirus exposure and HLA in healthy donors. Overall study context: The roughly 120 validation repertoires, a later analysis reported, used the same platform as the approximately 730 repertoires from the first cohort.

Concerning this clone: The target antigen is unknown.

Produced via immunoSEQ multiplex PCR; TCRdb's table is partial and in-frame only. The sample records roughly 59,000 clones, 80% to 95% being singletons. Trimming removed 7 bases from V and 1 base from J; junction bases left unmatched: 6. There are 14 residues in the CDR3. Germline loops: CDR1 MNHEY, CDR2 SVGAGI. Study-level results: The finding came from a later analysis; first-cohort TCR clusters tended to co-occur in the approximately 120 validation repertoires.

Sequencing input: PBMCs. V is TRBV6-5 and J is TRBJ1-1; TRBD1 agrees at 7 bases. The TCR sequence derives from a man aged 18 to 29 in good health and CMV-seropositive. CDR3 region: CASTPTGTNTEAFF. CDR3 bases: TGTGCCAGCACTCCGACAGGGACGAACACTGAAGCTTTCTTT.